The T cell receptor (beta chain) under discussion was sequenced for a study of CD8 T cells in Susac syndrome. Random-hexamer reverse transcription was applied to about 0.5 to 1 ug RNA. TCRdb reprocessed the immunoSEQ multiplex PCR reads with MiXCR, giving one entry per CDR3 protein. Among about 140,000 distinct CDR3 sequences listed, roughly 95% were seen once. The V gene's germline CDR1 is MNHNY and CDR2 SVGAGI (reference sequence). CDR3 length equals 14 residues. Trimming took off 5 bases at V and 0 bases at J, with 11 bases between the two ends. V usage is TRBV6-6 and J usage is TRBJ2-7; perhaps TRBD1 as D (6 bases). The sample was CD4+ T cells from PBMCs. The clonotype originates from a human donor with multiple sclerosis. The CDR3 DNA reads TGTGCCAGCAGTCCCCGGGACACCTCCTACGAGCAGTACTTC. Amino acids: CASSPRDTSYEQYF.